This entry lists 9 T cell receptor beta chains sequenced from one sample in a study of shared clonotypes between healthy human individuals. Clones were read by immunoSEQ multiplex PCR, and TCRdb kept only the in-frame ones, dropping some. This sample carries some 2 million clones, roughly 95% of them seen once, and the ten largest clones take around 1%. Naive CD8 cells lacked CD45RO, underwent positive selection for CCR7 and left out terminally differentiated effector memory CD45RA+ cells. Source material: naive CD8+ T cells sorted from blood. All receptors come from a man aged 18 to 29 in good health.

The chain has TRBV9 and TRBJ2-1; 7 bases are a match to TRBD2. CDR1 SGDLS and CDR2 YYNGEE come from the germline V gene. The CDR3 totals 16 residues. Losses at the gene ends were 4 bases for V and 5 bases for J; bases not matched to a gene: 12. CDR3 amino acids: CASSNPQAGRDNEQFF. Here the CDR3 DNA reads TGTGCCAGCAGCAACCCGCAAGCGGGAAGGGACAATGAGCAGTTCTTC.

The chain has TRBV4-3 and TRBJ2-7; no clear D. Germline loops: CDR1 LGHNA, CDR2 YSLEER. This CDR3 contains 16 residues. Trimming shortened V by 0 bases and J by 4 bases, and 16 bases separated the two germline ends. The CDR3 here is CASSQDLGSRLYEQYF. CDR3 coding DNA: TGCGCCAGCAGCCAAGATCTGGGATCCCGTCTGTACGAGCAGTACTTC.

The genes are TRBV27 and TRBJ2-7; the match to TRBD1 covers 9 bases. V shed 3 bases and J 6 bases; nucleotides not matched to a gene: 3. Germline lookup yields CDR1 MNHEY and CDR2 SMNVEV (reference sequence). The CDR3 has 13 residues. CDR3 region: CASSLGQGIEQYF. DNA of the CDR3: TGTGCCAGCAGTTTGGGACAGGGTATCGAGCAGTACTTC.

The chain links TRBV5-6 to TRBJ2-7; tentatively, D is TRBD2 (5 bases). The V gene lost 3 bases and the J gene lost 2 bases, with 12 bases spanning the gap. The CDR3 totals 14 residues. CDR1 SGHDT and CDR2 YYEEEE come from the germline V gene. Here the CDR3 reads CASSWASRPYEQYF. In DNA form, the CDR3 reads TGTGCCAGCAGCTGGGCTAGCCGACCCTACGAGCAGTACTTC.

The chain uses TRBV6-5 and TRBJ2-7; no clear D gene. The CDR3 spans 14 residues. CDR1 and CDR2 from the germline V gene are MNHEY and SVGAGI. The ends were cut back, 2 bases at V and 2 bases at J, with 10 bases in the middle. CDR3 sequence: CASSYHEGPYEQYF. For the CDR3, the DNA is TGTGCCAGCAGTTACCACGAAGGCCCCTACGAGCAGTACTTC.

The rearrangement joins TRBV4-2 to TRBJ1-1, with TRBD1 matching over 9 bases. Germline V CDR1 and CDR2: LGHNA, YNFKEQ. V lost 0 bases and J lost 2; bases outside the gene matches: 1. The length of the CDR3 is 15 residues. The DNA of the CDR3 is TGTGCCAGCAGCCAAGAGACAGGGGGAAACACTGAAGCTTTCTTT. This sequence encodes CASSQETGGNTEAFF.

With respect to this clone: The same CDR3 is also encoded by other DNA sequences in this sample. The chain is built from TRBV28 and TRBJ2-3; unclear D gene. The V end was cut by 4 bases, the J end by 4 bases, with 9 bases between. Germline V gene lookup returns CDR1 MDHEN and CDR2 SYDVKM. The CDR3 spans 13 residues. The CDR3: CASSSLRADTQYF. CDR3 nucleotides: TGTGCCAGCAGTTCCCTTAGGGCAGATACGCAGTATTTT.

This chain uses TRBV25-1 with TRBJ2-7; D remains unclear. From germline, CDR1 is MGHDK and CDR2 SYGVNS. The CDR3 is made up of 11 amino acids. V was trimmed by 5 bases and J by 7 bases, leaving 9 bases between them. CDR3 nucleotide sequence: TGTGCCAGCAGTATTGGACGGGAGCAGTACTTC. Protein: CASSIGREQYF.

J is TRBJ2-5 and V is TRBV7-2, with 9 bases lining up with TRBD2. CDR1 is SGHTA, CDR2 FQGNSA, per germline. V shed 1 base and J 2 bases; nucleotides not matched to a gene: 5. The CDR3 loop spans 16 amino acids. The CDR3 nucleotides read TGTGCCAGCAGCTTAGAGGTCACTAGCGGGCAAGAGACCCAGTACTTC. This codes for CASSLEVTSGQETQYF.